This T cell receptor beta chain was retrieved from a study of T-cell memory formation after mild COVID-19. Study results and caveats: Some SARS-CoV-2-responding clones were already detected in memory before infection. Contracting CD8+ clones were enriched in EMRA, CD4+ mainly in CM and EM. Contracting clones, day 15 to 85, had balanced CD4/CD8, and later expanders favored CD4+.

This CDR3 spans 16 amino acids. Trimming left V 0 bases short and J 3 bases short, with 13 bases between. CDR1 and CDR2 (germline): MGHRA, YSYEKL. A note on this clonotype: Its antigen is currently unknown.

MiXCR, applied by TCRdb to the 5' RACE reads, yields one record per CDR3 protein. The sample carries around 200,000 distinct CDR3 sequences, about a fifth recorded once. The chain links TRBV4-1 to TRBJ2-3, with a weak D call TRBD1 (5 bases). Source material: PBMCs or a T cell subset sorted from them (not recorded which). This TCR derives from an adult woman who had mild COVID-19 (a few samples of this study predate the infection). Cell type and time point are not known. The CDR3 loop reads CASSQDWAGYTDTQYF. The CDR3 DNA is TGCGCCAGCAGCCAAGATTGGGCAGGGTATACAGATACGCAGTATTTT.